This T cell receptor beta chain was retrieved from a study of blood T cells in healthy people across ages. Alongside a J-beta primer mix, a sample-barcoded 5' primer served in a second PCR lasting about 7 to 11 cycles. TCRdb analysed the 5' RACE reads with MiXCR anew, one entry per CDR3 protein. The repertoire holds 650,000 to 1,000,000 distinct CDR3 sequences, under 40% seen once, with about an eighth in the top ten. This CDR3 contains 18 residues. With V trimmed by 2 bases and J by 7 bases, 15 bases remained unmatched. Germline-derived CDR1 and CDR2 are ENHRY and SYGVKD. The J gene is TRBJ2-2, the V gene TRBV10-3; 8 bases map to TRBD2. This clonotype was sampled from a man younger than 35 in good health. Sequencing was carried out using blood. For the CDR3, the DNA is TGTGCCATCAGTGAGGATGGCGGGGGGTACCGCGAAAGCGGGGAGCTGTTTTTT. As protein: CAISEDGGGYRESGELFF.